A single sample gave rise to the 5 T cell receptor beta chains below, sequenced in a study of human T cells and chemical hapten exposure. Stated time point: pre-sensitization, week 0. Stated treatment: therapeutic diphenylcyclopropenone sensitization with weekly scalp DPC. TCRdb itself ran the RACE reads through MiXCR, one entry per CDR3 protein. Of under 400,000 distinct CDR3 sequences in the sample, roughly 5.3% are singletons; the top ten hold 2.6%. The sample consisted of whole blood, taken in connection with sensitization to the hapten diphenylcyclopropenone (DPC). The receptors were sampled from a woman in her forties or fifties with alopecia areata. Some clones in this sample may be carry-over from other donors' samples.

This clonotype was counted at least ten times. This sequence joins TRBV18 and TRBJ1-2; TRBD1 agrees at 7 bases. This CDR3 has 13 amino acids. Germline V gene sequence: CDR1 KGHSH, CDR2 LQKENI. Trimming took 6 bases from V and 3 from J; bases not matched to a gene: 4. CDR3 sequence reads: CASSGQYDYGYTF. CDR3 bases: TGTGCCAGCTCGGGACAGTATGACTATGGCTACACCTTC.

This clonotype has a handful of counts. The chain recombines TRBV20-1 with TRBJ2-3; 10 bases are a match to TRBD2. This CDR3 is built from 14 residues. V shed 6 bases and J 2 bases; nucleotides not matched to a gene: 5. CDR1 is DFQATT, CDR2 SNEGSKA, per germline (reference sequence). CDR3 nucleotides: TGCAGTGCCTTAGCGGGAGGTTTCACAGATACGCAGTATTTT. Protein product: CSALAGGFTDTQYF.

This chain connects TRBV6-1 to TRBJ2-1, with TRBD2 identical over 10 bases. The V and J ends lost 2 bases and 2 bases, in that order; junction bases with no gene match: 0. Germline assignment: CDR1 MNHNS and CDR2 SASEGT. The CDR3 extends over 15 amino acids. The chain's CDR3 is CASSESGRAYNEQFF. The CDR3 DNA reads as TGTGCCAGCAGTGAAAGCGGGAGGGCCTACAATGAGCAGTTCTTC.

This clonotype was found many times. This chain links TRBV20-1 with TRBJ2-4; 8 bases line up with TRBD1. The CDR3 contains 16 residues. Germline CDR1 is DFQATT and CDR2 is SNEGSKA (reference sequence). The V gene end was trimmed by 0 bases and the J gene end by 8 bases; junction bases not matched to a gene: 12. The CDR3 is CSARDRPDRGLYIQYF. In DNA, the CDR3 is TGCAGTGCTAGAGATCGCCCCGACAGGGGCCTTTACATTCAGTACTTC.

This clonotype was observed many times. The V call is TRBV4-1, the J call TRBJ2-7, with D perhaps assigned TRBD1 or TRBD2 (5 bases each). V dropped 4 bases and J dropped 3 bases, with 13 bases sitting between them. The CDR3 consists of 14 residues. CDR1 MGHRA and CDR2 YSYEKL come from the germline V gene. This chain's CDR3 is CASSLGDGYYEQYF. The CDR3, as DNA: TGCGCCAGCAGCCTAGGGGACGGCTACTACGAGCAGTACTTC.